The sequence of this TCR beta chain was determined in a study of graft-versus-host responses after intestinal transplantation. Study as a whole: Following induction with anti-thymocyte globulin, all recipients were given tacrolimus and steroids for three to four years. Study conclusions and caveats: Researchers found GvH clones in recipient marrow, and some showed up first in ileum or blood.

This clone was observed once. Its target is not known. Clones were read by immunoSEQ multiplex PCR, and TCRdb kept only the in-frame ones, dropping some. The sample holds approximately 54,000 clones, about 89% seen once. The sample in question was PBMCs, obtained nearly 670 days after intestinal transplant. The TCR sequence derives from a human patient who received an intestinal transplant, so some T cells may come from the graft donor.

DNA of the CDR3: TGTGCCTGGAGTCCACGTGTTTACGAGCAGTACTTC. It is translated as CAWSPRVYEQYF. The J gene is TRBJ2-7, the V gene TRBV30; no clear D. Germline CDR1 is GTSNPN and CDR2 is SVGIG (reference sequence). The length of the CDR3 is 12 residues. The V gene lost 2 bases and the J gene lost 4 bases, with 9 bases spanning the gap.